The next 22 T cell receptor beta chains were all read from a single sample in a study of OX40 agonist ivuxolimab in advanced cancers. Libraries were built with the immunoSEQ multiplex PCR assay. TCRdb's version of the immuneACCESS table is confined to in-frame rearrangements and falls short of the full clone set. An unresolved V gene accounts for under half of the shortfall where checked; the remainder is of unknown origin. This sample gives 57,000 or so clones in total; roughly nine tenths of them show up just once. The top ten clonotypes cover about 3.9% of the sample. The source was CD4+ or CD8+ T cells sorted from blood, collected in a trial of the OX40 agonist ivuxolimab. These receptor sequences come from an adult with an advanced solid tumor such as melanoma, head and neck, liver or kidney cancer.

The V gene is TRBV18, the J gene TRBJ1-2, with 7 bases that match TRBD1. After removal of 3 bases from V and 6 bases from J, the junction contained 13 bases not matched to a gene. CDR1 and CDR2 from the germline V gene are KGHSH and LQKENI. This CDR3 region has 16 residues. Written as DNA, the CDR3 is TGTGCCAGCTCACCTAATTCGGCACGACAGGGCAATGGCTACACCTTC. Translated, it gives CASSPNSARQGNGYTF.

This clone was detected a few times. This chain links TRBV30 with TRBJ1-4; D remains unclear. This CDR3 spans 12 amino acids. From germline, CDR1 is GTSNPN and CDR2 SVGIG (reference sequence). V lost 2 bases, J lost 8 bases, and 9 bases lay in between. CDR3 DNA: TGTGCCTGGAGTACCCCTGGGGAAAAACTGTTTTTT. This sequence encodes CAWSTPGEKLFF.

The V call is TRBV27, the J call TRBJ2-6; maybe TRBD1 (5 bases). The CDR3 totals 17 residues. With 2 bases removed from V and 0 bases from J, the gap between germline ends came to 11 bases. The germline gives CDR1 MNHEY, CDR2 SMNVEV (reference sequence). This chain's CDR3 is CASSLRRTLSGANVLTF. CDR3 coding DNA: TGTGCCAGCAGTTTAAGAAGGACACTCTCTGGGGCCAACGTCCTGACTTTC.

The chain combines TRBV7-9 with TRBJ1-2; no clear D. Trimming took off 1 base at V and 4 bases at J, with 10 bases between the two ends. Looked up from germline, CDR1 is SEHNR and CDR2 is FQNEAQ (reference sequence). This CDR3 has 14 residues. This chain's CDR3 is CASSLEWESYGYTF. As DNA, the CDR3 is TGTGCCAGCAGCTTAGAGTGGGAAAGCTATGGCTACACCTTC.

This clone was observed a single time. In DNA, the CDR3 is TGTGCCAGCTCACCGGACGGGACGTGGATGGGCTACACCTTC. Translating it yields CASSPDGTWMGYTF. The gene calls are TRBV18 and TRBJ1-2, with D perhaps TRBD1 (5 bases). V was cut by 3 bases and J by 8 bases, with 16 bases left in between. The CDR3 totals 14 residues. From germline, CDR1 is KGHSH and CDR2 LQKENI. The full variable domain, in which reference TRBV18 and TRBJ1-2 provide the parts outside the CDR3, is NAGVMQNPRHLVRRRGQEARLRCSPMKGHSHVYWYRQLPEEGLKFMVYLQKENIIDESGMPKERFSAEFPKEGPSILRIQQVVRGDSAAYFCASSPDGTWMGYTFGSGTRLTVV.

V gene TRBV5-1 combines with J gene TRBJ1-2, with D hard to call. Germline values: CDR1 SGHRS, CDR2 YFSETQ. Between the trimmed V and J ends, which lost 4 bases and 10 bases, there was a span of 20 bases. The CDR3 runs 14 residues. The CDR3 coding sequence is TGCGCCAGCAGCCCATCAGAGGTCTGGGCCTCCTACACCTTC. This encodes CASSPSEVWASYTF.

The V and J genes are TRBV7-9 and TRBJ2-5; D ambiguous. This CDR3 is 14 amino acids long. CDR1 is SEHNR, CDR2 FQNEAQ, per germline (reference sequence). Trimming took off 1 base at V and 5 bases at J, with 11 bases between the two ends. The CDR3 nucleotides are TGTGCCAGCAGCTTAGGGTTGGATGCGGAGACCCAGTACTTC. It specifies CASSLGLDAETQYF.

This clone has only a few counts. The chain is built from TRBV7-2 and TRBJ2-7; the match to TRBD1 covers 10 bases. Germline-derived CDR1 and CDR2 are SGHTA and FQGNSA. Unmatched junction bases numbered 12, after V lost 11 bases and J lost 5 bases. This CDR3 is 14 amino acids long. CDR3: CAVLRDRGYHEQYF. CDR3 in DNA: TGTGCCGTTCTTAGGGACAGGGGTTACCACGAGCAGTACTTC.

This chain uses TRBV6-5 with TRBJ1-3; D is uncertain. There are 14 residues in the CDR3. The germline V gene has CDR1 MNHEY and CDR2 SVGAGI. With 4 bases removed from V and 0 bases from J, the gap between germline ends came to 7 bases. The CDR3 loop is CASSSDTSGNTIYF. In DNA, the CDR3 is TGTGCCAGCAGTTCAGACACCTCTGGAAACACCATATATTTT.

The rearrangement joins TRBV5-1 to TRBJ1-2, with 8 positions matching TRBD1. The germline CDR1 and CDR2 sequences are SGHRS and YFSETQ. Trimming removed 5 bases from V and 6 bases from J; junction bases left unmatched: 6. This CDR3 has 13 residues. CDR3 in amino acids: CASSLPTGDGYTF. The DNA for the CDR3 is TGCGCCAGCAGTTTGCCGACAGGGGATGGCTACACCTTC.

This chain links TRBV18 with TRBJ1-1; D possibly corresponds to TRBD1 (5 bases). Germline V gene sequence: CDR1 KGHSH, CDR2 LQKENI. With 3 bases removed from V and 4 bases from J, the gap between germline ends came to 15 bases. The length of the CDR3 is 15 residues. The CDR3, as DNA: TGTGCCAGCTCACCGGGCAGGGAGAGGGCCACTGAAGCTTTCTTT. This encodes CASSPGRERATEAFF.

CDR3 in amino acids: CASGRQGDEKLFF. The DNA of the CDR3 is TGTGCCAGCGGCCGACAGGGGGACGAAAAACTGTTTTTT. The chain employs TRBV27 and TRBJ1-4; 9 bases are shared with TRBD1. Trimming took 8 bases from V and 8 from J; bases not matched to a gene: 6. Germline CDR1 MNHEY, CDR2 SMNVEV (reference sequence). The CDR3 is 13 amino acids.

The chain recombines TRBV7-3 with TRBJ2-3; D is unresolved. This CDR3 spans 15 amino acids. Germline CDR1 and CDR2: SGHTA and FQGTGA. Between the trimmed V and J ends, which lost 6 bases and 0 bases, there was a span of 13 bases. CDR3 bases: TGTGCCAGCAGTTCGAGTACAGCTAGCACAGATACGCAGTATTTT. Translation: CASSSSTASTDTQYF.

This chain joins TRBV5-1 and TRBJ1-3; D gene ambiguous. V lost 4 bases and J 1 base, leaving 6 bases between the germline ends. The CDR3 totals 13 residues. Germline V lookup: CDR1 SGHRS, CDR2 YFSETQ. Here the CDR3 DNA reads TGCGCCAGCAGCCAGGATTCTGGAAACACCATATATTTT. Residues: CASSQDSGNTIYF.

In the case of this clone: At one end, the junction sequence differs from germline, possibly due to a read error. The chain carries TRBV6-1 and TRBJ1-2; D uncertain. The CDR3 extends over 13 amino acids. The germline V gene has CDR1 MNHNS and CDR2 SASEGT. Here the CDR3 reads CASSDTGYYGYTF. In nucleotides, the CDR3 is TGTGCCAGCAGTGATACCGGCTACTACGGCTACACCTTC.

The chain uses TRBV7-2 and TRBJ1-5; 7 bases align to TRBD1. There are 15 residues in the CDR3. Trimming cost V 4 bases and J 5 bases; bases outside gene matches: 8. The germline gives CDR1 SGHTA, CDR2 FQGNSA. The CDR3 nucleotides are TGTGCCAGCAGCTGGCGACAGGGCGCCCATCAGCCCCAGCATTTT. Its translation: CASSWRQGAHQPQHF.

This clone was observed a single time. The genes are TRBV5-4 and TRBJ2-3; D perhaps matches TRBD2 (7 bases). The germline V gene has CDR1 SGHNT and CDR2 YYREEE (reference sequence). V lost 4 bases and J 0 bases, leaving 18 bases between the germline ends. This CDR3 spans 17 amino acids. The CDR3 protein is CASSARSGGTSTDTQYF. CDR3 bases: TGTGCCAGCAGCGCCCGGTCGGGGGGCACTAGCACAGATACGCAGTATTTT. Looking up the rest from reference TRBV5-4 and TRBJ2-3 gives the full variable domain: ETGVTQSPTHLIKTRGQQVTLRCSSQSGHNTVSWYQQALGQGPQFIFQYYREEENGRGNFPPRFSGLQFPNYSSELNVNALELDDSALYLCASSARSGGTSTDTQYFGPGTRLTVL.

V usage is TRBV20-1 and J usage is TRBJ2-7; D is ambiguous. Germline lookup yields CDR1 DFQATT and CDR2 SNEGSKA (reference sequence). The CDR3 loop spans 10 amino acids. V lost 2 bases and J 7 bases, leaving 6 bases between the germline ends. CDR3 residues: CSARMGEQYF. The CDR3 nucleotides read TGCAGTGCTAGAATGGGTGAGCAGTACTTC.

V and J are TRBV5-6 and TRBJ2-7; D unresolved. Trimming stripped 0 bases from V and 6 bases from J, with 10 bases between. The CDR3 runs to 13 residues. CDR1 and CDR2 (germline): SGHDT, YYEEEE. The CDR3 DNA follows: TGTGCCAGCAGCTTGGCGCAGTTAGCCGAGCAGTACTTC. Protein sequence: CASSLAQLAEQYF.

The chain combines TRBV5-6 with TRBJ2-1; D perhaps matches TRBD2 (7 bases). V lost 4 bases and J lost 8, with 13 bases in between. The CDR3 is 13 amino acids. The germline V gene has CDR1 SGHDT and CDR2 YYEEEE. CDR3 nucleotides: TGTGCCAGCAGCCCACAAGGGGGGGATGAGCAGTTCTTC. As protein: CASSPQGGDEQFF.

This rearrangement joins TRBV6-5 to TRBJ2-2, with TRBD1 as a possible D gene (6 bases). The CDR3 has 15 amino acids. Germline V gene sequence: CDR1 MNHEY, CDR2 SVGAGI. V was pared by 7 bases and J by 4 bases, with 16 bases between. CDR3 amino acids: CASIAYNRATGELFF. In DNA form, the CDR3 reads TGTGCCAGCATTGCTTACAACAGGGCCACCGGGGAGCTGTTTTTT.

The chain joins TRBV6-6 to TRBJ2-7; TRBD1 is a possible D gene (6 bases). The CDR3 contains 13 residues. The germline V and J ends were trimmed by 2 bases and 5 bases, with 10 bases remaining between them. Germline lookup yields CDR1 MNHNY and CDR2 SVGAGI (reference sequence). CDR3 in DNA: TGTGCCAGCAGTTACACAGGGTACCACGAGCAGTACTTC. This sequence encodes CASSYTGYHEQYF.